The rows below give T cell receptor beta chains drawn from one sample of a study of T cells in Graves' hyperthyroidism and ophthalmopathy. From the multiplex PCR reads, TCRdb called clonotypes with MiXCR, one entry per CDR3 protein. The table lists more than 500,000 distinct CDR3 sequences, 35% to 50% of them singletons. The source material was peripheral blood or thyroid tissue (not recorded which). Source of these receptors: an adult woman with Graves' disease, either hyperthyroidism or ophthalmopathy (not recorded which). The CDR3 runs from the conserved cysteine through the conserved F or W. The D gene is left open where the match is weak. Clone size is not always given. Where it is, it says once, few, many or a class for expanded clones.

NA	NA	TRBV2	TRBJ1-2	13	TGTGCCAGTACGCTGGGACGAGATCGTGGGTTTGCGTTC	CASTLGRDRGFAF
TRBD1	many	TRBV27	TRBJ1-2	13	TGTGCCAGCAGTTTCCGGACAGGGGCGGGCTACACCTTC	CASSFRTGAGYTF
TRBD2	NA	TRBV29-1	TRBJ2-7	14	TGCAGCGCGGCCGAGTCGGGGGGTAGCTACGAGCAGTACTTC	CSAAESGGSYEQYF
NA	few	TRBV30	TRBJ2-7	14	TGTGCCTGGAGTGTATTGGGGGGCTCCTACGAGCAGTACTTC	CAWSVLGGSYEQYF
TRBD2	few	TRBV20-1	TRBJ2-5	15	TGCAGTGCTAGGCCACTAGCGGGGGCCCAAGAGACCCAGTACTTC	CSARPLAGAQETQYF
TRBD1	few	TRBV7-9	TRBJ1-1	15	TGTGCCAGCAGCCACCGGGACAGGGGGAACACTGAAGCTTTCTTT	CASSHRDRGNTEAFF
TRBD1	NA	TRBV7-2	TRBJ2-7	15	TGTGCCAGCAGCTTACCGGACAGGGTAGCCTACGAGCAGTACTTC	CASSLPDRVAYEQYF
TRBD1	NA	TRBV10-3	TRBJ2-7	17	TGTGCCATCAGTGAGTCTGTGTGGGACAGGGGGCCGTGGGAGCAGTACTTC	CAISESVWDRGPWEQYF
NA	many	TRBV7-6	TRBJ1-6	15	TGTGCCAGCAGCTTAGGGGGCAGGAGTAATTCACCCCTCCACTTT	CASSLGGRSNSPLHF
NA	NA	TRBV7-2	TRBJ1-3	15	TGTGCCAGCAGCTTAAAGGACAGCGCTGGAAACACCATATATTTT	CASSLKDSAGNTIYF
NA	NA	TRBV2	TRBJ1-5	16	TGTGCCAGCAGCCCTGCCCGGGACGGCACCGGCCGGCCCCAGCATTTT	CASSPARDGTGRPQHF
TRBD1	many	TRBV15	TRBJ1-6	14	TGTGCCACCAGAGAAGACAGGGCTAATTCACCCCTCCACTTT	CATREDRANSPLHF
NA	many	TRBV24-1	TRBJ1-1	14	TGTGCCACCAGTGACCCAGGGGCTGGCACTGAAGCTTTCTTT	CATSDPGAGTEAFF
NA	many	TRBV3-1	TRBJ2-5	15	TGTGCCAGCAGCCAGGATGAGACGACCCAAGAGACCCAGTACTTC	CASSQDETTQETQYF
NA	NA	TRBV7-9	TRBJ1-5	13	TGTGCCAGCAGCTCTGACCCAATACAGCCCCAGCATTTT	CASSSDPIQPQHF
NA	many	TRBV12-3/TRBV12-4	TRBJ1-4	12	TGTGCCAGCAGGATTAATGTGGAAAAACTGTTTTTT	CASRINVEKLFF
NA	NA	TRBV7-8	TRBJ2-2	16	TGTGCCAGCAGCTTACGTGTAGAGTCGGGGGCCGGGGAGCTGTTTTTT	CASSLRVESGAGELFF